A selection of T cell receptor beta chains follows, all from one sample in a study of beta chain features in type 1 diabetes. The protocol was immunoSEQ multiplex PCR, while the TCRdb copy is restricted to in-frame clones and leaves out a portion. The table includes a few hundred thousand clones, around 12% detected once. The material sequenced was naive CD4+ T cells from blood. These receptors all stem from a woman younger than 35 with type 1 diabetes. Each CDR3 is given with its conserved first and last residue. A D gene is named only where the DNA matches it firmly. Clone size is shown for a subset of rows, as once, few, many or a class of expanded clone.

V: TRBV4-2
J: TRBJ2-1
size: NA
D: TRBD1
CDR3: CASSLARGQSSYNEQFF
DNA: TGTGCCAGCAGCCTTGCTAGGGGACAGTCGTCCTACAATGAGCAGTTCTTC

V: TRBV28
J: TRBJ2-4
size: NA
D: TRBD1
CDR3: CASKETGGRDIQYF
DNA: TGTGCCAGCAAAGAGACAGGGGGCCGGGACATTCAGTACTTC

V: TRBV12-5
J: TRBJ1-6
size: NA
D: NA
CDR3: CASGSGKTGVIGSPLHF
DNA: TGTGCTAGTGGCTCGGGAAAGACCGGGGTAATTGGTTCACCCCTCCACTTT

V: TRBV4-1
J: TRBJ2-7
size: few
D: TRBD2
CDR3: CASSQRVGGRPRAFYEQYF
DNA: TGCGCCAGCAGCCAAAGGGTCGGGGGGAGGCCACGAGCCTTCTACGAGCAGTACTTC

V: TRBV5-1
J: TRBJ2-5
size: NA
D: NA
CDR3: CASSLAYQETQYF
DNA: TGCGCCAGCAGCTTGGCCTACCAAGAGACCCAGTACTTC

V: TRBV5-1
J: TRBJ2-1
size: few
D: TRBD2
CDR3: CASMRTSGVNEQFF
DNA: TGCGCCAGCATGCGGACTAGCGGGGTCAATGAGCAGTTCTTC

V: TRBV2
J: TRBJ2-5
size: NA
D: TRBD2
CDR3: CASSRRGGRQETQYF
DNA: TGTGCCAGCAGTCGACGGGGAGGGAGGCAAGAGACCCAGTACTTC

V: TRBV4-1
J: TRBJ2-3
size: NA
D: NA
CDR3: CASSQPLRDTEQYF
DNA: TGCGCCAGCAGCCAACCCCTACGGGACACAGAGCAGTATTTT

V: TRBV4-1
J: TRBJ2-3
size: NA
D: NA
CDR3: CASSPRGYTDTQYF
DNA: TGCGCCAGCAGCCCAAGGGGCTACACAGATACGCAGTATTTT

V: TRBV30
J: TRBJ2-1
size: NA
D: NA
CDR3: CAWSVGGKGKDEQFF
DNA: TGTGCCTGGAGTGTCGGGGGAAAGGGGAAAGATGAGCAGTTCTTC

V: TRBV30
J: TRBJ2-7
size: NA
D: NA
CDR3: CAWNGLGYEQYF
DNA: TGTGCCTGGAACGGACTGGGATACGAGCAGTACTTC

V: TRBV23-1
J: TRBJ1-2
size: few
D: NA
CDR3: CASSPPNRIYGYTF
DNA: TGCGCCAGCAGTCCCCCTAATCGAATCTATGGCTACACCTTC

V: TRBV2
J: TRBJ2-5
size: NA
D: TRBD1
CDR3: CASVAGGNQETQYF
DNA: TGTGCCAGTGTGGCAGGGGGCAACCAAGAGACCCAGTACTTC

V: TRBV10-3
J: TRBJ2-3
size: NA
D: TRBD1
CDR3: CAISGQGDTQYF
DNA: TGTGCCATCAGCGGACAGGGAGATACGCAGTATTTT

V: TRBV27
J: TRBJ1-2
size: NA
D: NA
CDR3: CASSSGRERGYGYTF
DNA: TGTGCCAGCAGTTCGGGCAGGGAAAGGGGCTATGGCTACACCTTC

V: TRBV15
J: TRBJ2-7
size: few
D: TRBD1
CDR3: CATSRETGTSSEQYF
DNA: TGTGCCACCAGCAGAGAGACAGGGACATCTTCGGAGCAGTACTTC

V: TRBV5-4
J: TRBJ2-1
size: few
D: TRBD1
CDR3: CASSSRGQVDEQFF
DNA: TGTGCCAGCAGCTCCAGGGGACAGGTCGATGAGCAGTTCTTC

V: TRBV6-4
J: TRBJ2-3
size: few
D: TRBD1
CDR3: CASRAGTGVTDTQYF
DNA: TGTGCCAGCAGAGCCGGGACAGGGGTCACAGATACGCAGTATTTT

V: TRBV5-4
J: TRBJ1-3
size: few
D: NA
CDR3: CASSLGQASGNTIYF
DNA: TGTGCCAGCAGCTTGGGACAAGCCTCTGGAAACACCATATATTTT

V: TRBV18
J: TRBJ2-7
size: NA
D: TRBD2
CDR3: CASSPPTSGNEQYF
DNA: TGTGCCAGCTCGCCACCTACTAGCGGGAACGAGCAGTACTTC

V: TRBV5-6
J: TRBJ2-5
size: NA
D: NA
CDR3: CASSTRETQYF
DNA: TGTGCCAGCAGCACGAGAGAGACCCAGTACTTC

V: TRBV7-2
J: TRBJ1-5
size: NA
D: NA
CDR3: CASSPDKHQPQHF
DNA: TGTGCCAGCAGTCCCGACAAGCATCAGCCCCAGCATTTT